This is a list of T cell receptor beta chains from one sample in a study of T cell responses to AZD1222 COVID-19 vaccine. The table came from immunoSEQ multiplex PCR; TCRdb's copy has only in-frame clones and leaves some out. This table has about 140,000 clones, 70% to 90% appearing once. The starting material was peripheral blood, obtained on day 0 of AZD1222 vaccination. The receptors derive from an adult in good health. The conserved cysteine and the conserved F or W are not part of the CDR3 here.

TRBJ2-5,TRBV11-2,ASSLSPGDGETQY
TRBJ2-7,TRBV7-2,ASSLRVISPEDEQY
TRBJ1-5,TRBV28,ASSRPSMGNQPQH
TRBJ2-7,TRBV4-1,ASSQGQGGTYEQY
TRBJ2-2,TRBV6-5,ASSKRGTGELF
TRBJ2-3,TRBV9,ASSTAGTSGLTQY
TRBJ1-1,TRBV11-3,ASSFWQGWGNTEAF
TRBJ2-7,TRBV5-1,ASSTQTGIEQY
TRBJ2-7,TRBV2,ASVPGHYEQY
TRBJ2-7,TRBV29-1,SVRTSSYEQY
TRBJ1-3,TRBV21-1,ASSNAGVSGNTIY
TRBJ2-1,TRBV5-6,ASSLGLGGEQF
TRBJ1-3,TRBV30,AWSPFQASGNTIY
TRBJ2-1,TRBV5-1,ASSFHTGTDSYNEQF
TRBJ2-5,TRBV9,ASSVESGGWETQY
TRBJ1-4,TRBV2,ASSEAATNEKLF
TRBJ2-7,TRBV5-1,ASRLTRDTPYEQY
TRBJ1-2,TRBV25-1,ASSRCQGLNYGYT
TRBJ2-1,TRBV4-3,ASSQDWTGTSPYNEQF
TRBJ2-1,TRBV7-2,ASSFLAGLSYNEQF
TRBJ1-1,TRBV5-1,ASSLGGWRTEAF
TRBJ2-5,TRBV14,ASSPGGNTHETQY
TRBJ2-2,TRBV7-9,ASSLRAASGRTGELF
TRBJ2-7,TRBV13,ASSLGRGNSYEQY
TRBJ2-2,TRBV7-3,ASSLTPNTGELF
TRBJ2-1,TRBV3-1/TRBV3-2,ASSQTGQGYNEQF
TRBJ2-7,TRBV6-5,ASCPTGAGVNEQY
TRBJ1-4,TRBV5-8,ASSPRTGFNEKLF
TRBJ1-6,TRBV9,ASSVARNNSPLH
TRBJ1-2,TRBV4-1,ASSQTLGYGYT
TRBJ1-4,TRBV6-5,ASSRVAKDEKLF
TRBJ1-1,TRBV28,ASIKGGLGTEAF
TRBJ1-4,TRBV27,ASSFLASTTREKLF
TRBJ2-1,TRBV11-3,ASSPRTVYNEQF
TRBJ2-3,TRBV24-1,ATSDSVKTVLGTDTQY
TRBJ1-1,TRBV7-8,ASSSIGGGQGNTEAF
TRBJ2-7,TRBV19,ASSIGRRGEQY
TRBJ1-3,TRBV11-3,ASSLSGNLGNTIY
TRBJ1-2,TRBV14,ASTPGIGYGYT
TRBJ2-5,TRBV5-4,ASSPKILATQETQY
TRBJ1-5,TRBV6-6,ASSLRQPHSNQPQH
TRBJ2-5,TRBV25-1,ASSDHHQETQY
TRBJ1-6,TRBV5-1,ASSQTGPNSPLH
TRBJ1-2,TRBV19,ASTPGGGYGYT
TRBJ1-2,TRBV5-1,ASSLGYPDTHHPHAGYT
TRBJ2-2,TRBV5-1,ASRQGAGELF
TRBJ1-1,TRBV19,ASSLPTGLGAF
TRBJ2-7,TRBV5-1,ASSSKYGASGEQY
TRBJ2-4,TRBV4-2,ASSQVQGSIQY
TRBJ2-1,TRBV9,ASSPRGGTSSYNEQF
TRBJ2-1,TRBV27,ASSPLPWTSGRRVNNEQF
TRBJ2-1,TRBV15,ATAPGSYNEQF
TRBJ1-2,TRBV19,ASSFGRPGVYGYT
TRBJ2-3,TRBV7-2,ASSTRLAESTDTQY
TRBJ2-5,TRBV27,ASSLSGQQTNPPETQY
TRBJ2-2,TRBV6-4,ASSDSRGNTGELF
TRBJ1-1,TRBV7-9,ASSLENTEAF
TRBJ1-3,TRBV28,ATGTGAQGNTIY
TRBJ2-2,TRBV7-3,ASSLTDSRLVGGELF
TRBJ2-1,TRBV6-2/TRBV6-3,ASSISRLAGYNEQF